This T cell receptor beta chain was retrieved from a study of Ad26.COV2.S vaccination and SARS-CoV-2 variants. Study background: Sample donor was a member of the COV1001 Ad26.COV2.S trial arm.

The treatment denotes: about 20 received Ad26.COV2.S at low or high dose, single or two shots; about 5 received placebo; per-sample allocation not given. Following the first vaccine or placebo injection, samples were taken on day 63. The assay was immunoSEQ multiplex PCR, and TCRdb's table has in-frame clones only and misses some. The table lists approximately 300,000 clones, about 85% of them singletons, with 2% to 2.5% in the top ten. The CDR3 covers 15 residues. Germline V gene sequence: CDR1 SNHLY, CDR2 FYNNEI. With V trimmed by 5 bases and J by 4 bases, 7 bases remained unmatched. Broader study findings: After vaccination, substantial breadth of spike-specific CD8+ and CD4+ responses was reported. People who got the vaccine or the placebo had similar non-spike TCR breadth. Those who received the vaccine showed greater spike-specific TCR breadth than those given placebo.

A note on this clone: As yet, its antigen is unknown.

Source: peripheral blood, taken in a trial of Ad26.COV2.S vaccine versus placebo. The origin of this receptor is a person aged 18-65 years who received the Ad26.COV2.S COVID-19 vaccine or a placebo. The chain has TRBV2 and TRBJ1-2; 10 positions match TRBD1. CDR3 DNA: TGTGCCAGCAGTATCCGGGACAGGGGCTTCTATGGCTACACCTTC. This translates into CASSIRDRGFYGYTF.